The rows below give T cell receptor beta chains drawn from one sample of a study of blood T cell repertoires in COVID-19. The repertoire was sequenced with immunoSEQ multiplex PCR; TCRdb's copy has only in-frame clones and lacks some. The profile shows some 370,000 clones, 80% to 90% of them singletons. The sequenced sample was peripheral blood. The source of these receptors is a man aged 35 to 55 with acute or convalescent COVID-19. CDR3s include the opening cysteine and the closing phenylalanine or tryptophan. D genes are given only for firm matches. Only part of the rows carry a size: once, few, many, or a class if the clone is expanded.

j_call: TRBJ1-3; clone_size: .; d_call: .; v_call: TRBV18; cdr3_nt: TGTGCCAGCTTAAGCGTTATGGGGCCCGGAAACACCATATATTTT; cdr3_aa: CASLSVMGPGNTIYF
j_call: TRBJ2-7; clone_size: .; d_call: TRBD2; v_call: TRBV2; cdr3_nt: TGTGCCAGCAGCCGGACTAGCGGAAGTCTTTCTTACGAGCAGTACTTC; cdr3_aa: CASSRTSGSLSYEQYF
j_call: TRBJ1-1; clone_size: once; d_call: .; v_call: TRBV11-2; cdr3_nt: TGTGCCAGCAGCTCCAGTCGGACAGCCGGCACTGAAGCTTTCTTT; cdr3_aa: CASSSSRTAGTEAFF
j_call: TRBJ1-1; clone_size: .; d_call: .; v_call: TRBV30; cdr3_nt: TGTGCCTGGAGTCCGATTCTGGGAGCCACTGAAGCTTTCTTT; cdr3_aa: CAWSPILGATEAFF
j_call: TRBJ1-2; clone_size: .; d_call: .; v_call: TRBV6-5; cdr3_nt: TGTGCCAGCAGTTACTCGACGGAGGCCTATGGCTACACCTTC; cdr3_aa: CASSYSTEAYGYTF
j_call: TRBJ2-4; clone_size: .; d_call: TRBD2; v_call: TRBV28; cdr3_nt: TGTGCCAGCACCGCGGGGGGTGGCGGGAGGGCCGGGGTAAACATTCAGTACTTC; cdr3_aa: CASTAGGGGRAGVNIQYF
j_call: TRBJ1-4; clone_size: .; d_call: TRBD1; v_call: TRBV3-1/TRBV3-2; cdr3_nt: TGTGCCAGCAGCCAAAATCCCGGGACAGGGAATGAAAAACTGTTTTTT; cdr3_aa: CASSQNPGTGNEKLFF
j_call: TRBJ1-2; clone_size: .; d_call: .; v_call: TRBV28; cdr3_nt: TGTGCCAGTGGGAGCGGCGGGGAGGCGTCCTATGGCTACACCTTC; cdr3_aa: CASGSGGEASYGYTF
j_call: TRBJ2-6; clone_size: .; d_call: TRBD1; v_call: TRBV19; cdr3_nt: TGTGCCAGTAGTGTAAACAGGGGGACTGGGGCCAACGTCCTGACTTTC; cdr3_aa: CASSVNRGTGANVLTF
j_call: TRBJ2-1; clone_size: .; d_call: TRBD2; v_call: TRBV5-1; cdr3_nt: TGCGCCAGCAGCCGACTAGCGGGAGCACTTCCCTCCTACAATGAGCAGTTCTTC; cdr3_aa: CASSRLAGALPSYNEQFF
j_call: TRBJ1-1; clone_size: .; d_call: .; v_call: TRBV12-3/TRBV12-4; cdr3_nt: TGTGCCAGCAGTGGTCGGGGAAACACTGAAGCTTTCTTT; cdr3_aa: CASSGRGNTEAFF
j_call: TRBJ1-2; clone_size: .; d_call: .; v_call: TRBV5-1; cdr3_nt: TGCGCCAGCAGCTTGAACAGTGCTAACTATGGCTACACCTTC; cdr3_aa: CASSLNSANYGYTF
j_call: TRBJ2-7; clone_size: .; d_call: TRBD1; v_call: TRBV6-6; cdr3_nt: TGTGCCAGCACCCGAACAGGGGTCACCTACGAGCAGTACTTC; cdr3_aa: CASTRTGVTYEQYF
j_call: TRBJ2-2; clone_size: .; d_call: .; v_call: TRBV9; cdr3_nt: TGTGCCAGCAGCGTTGTGTCTAGCACCGGGGAGCTGTTTTTT; cdr3_aa: CASSVVSSTGELFF
j_call: TRBJ2-1; clone_size: .; d_call: TRBD2; v_call: TRBV9; cdr3_nt: TGTGCCAGCAGCGTAGGGACTAGCGTTAACAATGAGCAGTTCTTC; cdr3_aa: CASSVGTSVNNEQFF